The 29 T cell receptor beta chains in this list originate from one sample, sequenced in a study of response to subunit inactivated influenza vaccine. TCRdb ran MiXCR on the RT-PCR reads and lists one entry per CDR3 protein. The sample shows a few hundred thousand distinct CDR3 sequences, approximately 23% of them seen only once. The input for sequencing was PBMCs from blood, taken about 19 months after vaccination. The receptors shown here come from a man aged 45 to 70 who received an inactivated influenza vaccine.

V and J are TRBV20-1 and TRBJ2-3; 7 nucleotides align to TRBD1. Germline V CDR1 and CDR2: DFQATT, SNEGSKA (reference sequence). The CDR3 consists of 14 residues. Losses at the gene ends were 6 bases for V and 4 bases for J; bases not matched to a gene: 10. The CDR3 here is CSARTGGSSDTQYF. Here the CDR3 DNA reads TGCAGTGCGCGGACAGGTGGCTCATCAGATACGCAGTATTTT.

This clonotype appeared a few times. The chain recombines TRBV18 with TRBJ1-1, with D unresolved. Germline loops: CDR1 KGHSH, CDR2 LQKENI. The CDR3 extends over 12 amino acids. Trimming removed 0 bases at V and 1 base at J, with 0 bases between. The DNA for the CDR3 is TGTGCCAGCTCACCACCGAACACTGAAGCTTTCTTT. The encoded protein is CASSPPNTEAFF.

This clonotype was observed at least ten times. The chain joins TRBV6-1 to TRBJ1-1; no definite D call. This CDR3 is built from 13 residues. Germline V gene lookup returns CDR1 MNHNS and CDR2 SASEGT. V was pared by 2 bases and J by 2 bases, with 6 bases between. CDR3 loop: CASSELRNTEAFF. CDR3 coding DNA: TGTGCCAGCAGTGAACTACGTAACACTGAAGCTTTCTTT.

In DNA form, the CDR3 reads TGTGCCAGCAGTTACTCGAGTCCGAGCTCCCAAGCTTTCTTT. Translated, it gives CASSYSSPSSQAFF. V and J are TRBV6-5 and TRBJ1-1; D uncertain. Germline values: CDR1 MNHEY, CDR2 SVGAGI. V gave up 0 bases and J gave up 9 bases, with 14 bases separating them. This CDR3 is 14 amino acids long.

This clonotype was observed many times. The CDR3 region has the DNA TGCAGCGTCTTCAGGGGGCTTGGGACTGAAGCTTTCTTT. It specifies CSVFRGLGTEAFF. The chain recombines TRBV29-1 with TRBJ1-1; 8 positions agree with TRBD1. This CDR3 has 13 residues. Germline values: CDR1 SQVTM, CDR2 ANQGSEA. The V segment lost 6 bases and the J segment 5 bases; nucleotides outside the gene matches: 8.

The chain couples TRBV29-1 to TRBJ2-7; D may be TRBD2 (6 bases). Germline assignment: CDR1 SQVTM and CDR2 ANQGSEA. The CDR3 consists of 12 residues. V was pared by 4 bases and J by 1 base, with 8 bases between. The CDR3 region is CSVAGASYEQYF. In DNA, the CDR3 is TGCAGCGTTGCGGGAGCGTCCTACGAGCAGTACTTC.

The rearrangement links TRBV18 to TRBJ1-2; no reliable D call. This CDR3 is built from 14 residues. Germline values: CDR1 KGHSH, CDR2 LQKENI. V gave up 2 bases and J gave up 8 bases, with 15 bases separating them. The CDR3 loop is CASSPSEGQGGYTF. CDR3 in DNA: TGTGCCAGCTCACCATCGGAAGGGCAAGGAGGCTACACCTTC.

The genes are TRBV10-2 and TRBJ2-3, with no clear D. Germline V gene lookup returns CDR1 WSHSY and CDR2 SAAADI. CDR3 length: 12 residues. V dropped 3 bases and J dropped 6 bases, with 7 bases sitting between them. The CDR3 DNA is TGCGCCAGCAGTGATATGTCGGATACGCAGTATTTT. Its protein product is CASSDMSDTQYF.

This clonotype showed up just a few times. The chain is built from TRBV7-9 and TRBJ1-5; no clear D. This CDR3 is 14 amino acids long. Germline V gene data show CDR1 as SEHNR and CDR2 as FQNEAQ (reference sequence). Trimming took 4 bases from V and 2 from J, leaving 9 bases between them. CDR3 protein: CASSSMIGNQPQHF. CDR3 bases: TGTGCCAGCAGCTCAATGATTGGCAATCAGCCCCAGCATTTT. Variable domain in full (rest from reference TRBV7-9 and TRBJ1-5): DTGVSQNPRHKITKRGQNVTFRCDPISEHNRLYWYRQTLGQGPEFLTYFQNEAQLEKSRLLSDRFSAERPKGSFSTLEIQRTEQGDSAMYLCASSSMIGNQPQHFGDGTRLSIL.

This clonotype was counted a few times. V is TRBV10-3 and J is TRBJ2-5; D not resolved. The CDR3 loop spans 14 amino acids. Deletions cut 4 bases from V and 5 bases from J, with 14 bases between. From germline, CDR1 is ENHRY and CDR2 SYGVKD. CDR3 bases: TGTGCCATCAGTGCGACCTTGAGGAAGGAGACCCAGTACTTC. Residues: CAISATLRKETQYF.

The rearrangement uses TRBV20-1 and TRBJ1-5; D is undetermined. Trimming pared 0 bases from V and 0 bases from J, leaving 12 bases between. Germline V lookup: CDR1 DFQATT, CDR2 SNEGSKA (reference sequence). The CDR3 length is 16 residues. The DNA of the CDR3 is TGCAGTGCTAGAGATAGGACGGACTATAGCAATCAGCCCCAGCATTTT. It translates to CSARDRTDYSNQPQHF.

This clonotype was counted only a few times. The V gene is TRBV20-1, the J gene TRBJ2-1; no clear D gene. The CDR3 runs 15 residues. The V end was cut by 0 bases, the J end by 0 bases, with 9 bases between. Germline values: CDR1 DFQATT, CDR2 SNEGSKA (reference sequence). CDR3 sequence: CSARERPNSYNEQFF. As DNA, the CDR3 is TGCAGTGCTAGAGAGAGACCGAACTCCTACAATGAGCAGTTCTTC.

V and J are TRBV5-1 and TRBJ2-7, with no clear D. V lost 6 bases and J lost 2, with 18 bases in between. The length of the CDR3 is 15 residues. Looked up from germline, CDR1 is SGHRS and CDR2 is YFSETQ. The CDR3 DNA reads as TGCGCCAGCACTGGAGAGGATTCGGTGACCTACGAGCAGTACTTC. Translation gives CASTGEDSVTYEQYF.

The chain recombines TRBV6-1 with TRBJ2-1; TRBD2 agrees at 7 bases. J gave up 6 bases and V 7 bases, and 12 bases lay outside the gene matches. CDR3 length: 15 residues. The germline gives CDR1 MNHNS, CDR2 SASEGT. This chain's CDR3 is CASTLAESSPNEQFF. CDR3 nucleotides: TGTGCCAGCACTCTAGCGGAATCTTCCCCCAATGAGCAGTTCTTC.

The rearrangement links TRBV7-8 to TRBJ2-7; tentatively, D is TRBD1 (6 bases). CDR3 size: 15 residues. The V end was cut by 2 bases, the J end by 2 bases, with 13 bases between. The V gene's germline CDR1 is SGHVS and CDR2 FQNEAQ. CDR3 loop: CASSLRQGSTYEQYF. The CDR3 nucleotides read TGTGCCAGCAGCTTAAGGCAGGGGAGTACCTACGAGCAGTACTTC. Complete variable domain (other parts from reference TRBV7-8 and TRBJ2-7): GAGVSQSPRYKVAKRGQDVALRCDPISGHVSLFWYQQALGQGPEFLTYFQNEAQLDKSGLPSDRFFAERPEGSVSTLKIQRTQQEDSAVYLCASSLRQGSTYEQYFGPGTRLTVT.

The chain combines TRBV5-1 with TRBJ2-5; D may be TRBD1 (6 bases). The CDR3 extends over 14 amino acids. In germline, CDR1 is SGHRS, CDR2 YFSETQ. Trimming removed 3 bases at V and 5 bases at J, with 14 bases between. Here the CDR3 DNA reads TGCGCCAGCAGCTCAGGGGCAGGGTTCGAGACCCAGTACTTC. Translation: CASSSGAGFETQYF. Full variable domain (missing parts from reference TRBV5-1 and TRBJ2-5): KAGVTQTPRYLIKTRGQQVTLSCSPISGHRSVSWYQQTPGQGLQFLFEYFSETQRNKGNFPGRFSGRQFSNSRSEMNVSTLELGDSALYLCASSSGAGFETQYFGPGTRLLVL.

The table lists this clonotype with many counts. V usage is TRBV9 and J usage is TRBJ1-2; a weak D match, TRBD1 (6 bases). V shed 4 bases and J shed 0 bases, with 10 bases lying between them. CDR1 is SGDLS and CDR2 is YYNGEE in the germline V gene. This CDR3 has 14 residues. The CDR3 reads CASSPRTANYGYTF. As DNA, the CDR3 is TGTGCCAGCAGCCCACGGACAGCTAACTATGGCTACACCTTC. Full variable domain (outside the CDR3, taken from reference TRBV9 and TRBJ1-2): DSGVTQTPKHLITATGQRVTLRCSPRSGDLSVYWYQQSLDQGLQFLIQYYNGEERAKGNILERFSAQQFPDLHSELNLSSLELGDSALYFCASSPRTANYGYTFGSGTRLTVV.

This clonotype turned up a few times. This chain joins TRBV7-9 and TRBJ2-2; D is unresolved. Trimming took off 1 base at V and 0 bases at J, with 6 bases between the two ends. Germline CDR1 and CDR2: SEHNR and FQNEAQ (reference sequence). The CDR3 length is 15 residues. CDR3 sequence (DNA): TGTGCCAGCAGCTTAGACGCCTCGAACACCGGGGAGCTGTTTTTT. It codes for CASSLDASNTGELFF.

The sample holds a few counts of this clonotype. The chain joins TRBV5-1 to TRBJ1-1; D unclear. Per the germline V gene, CDR1 is SGHRS and CDR2 is YFSETQ. V lost 5 bases, J lost 0 bases, and 8 bases lay in between. The CDR3 has 13 residues. CDR3 sequence (DNA): TGCGCCAGCAGGACGTCCATGAACACTGAAGCTTTCTTT. Protein: CASRTSMNTEAFF.

Regarding this clonotype: This may be a read error: a much more frequent sequence differs by one nucleotide. No conserved phenylalanine or tryptophan ends this CDR3, so it is likely a read error. The chain recombines TRBV7-9 with TRBJ1-1, with D maybe TRBD1 (5 bases). The germline CDR1 and CDR2 sequences are SEHNR and FQNEAQ (reference sequence). The CDR3 runs 15 residues. Trimming left V 5 bases short and J 6 bases short, with 19 bases between. CDR3 nucleotides: TGTGCCAGCAGCCCGCCCGTGGGGGTAGAAGCTGAAGCTTTCCTT. Its translation is CASSPPVGVEAEAFL.

This clonotype showed up many times. This chain links TRBV12-3 or TRBV12-4 with TRBJ1-1; possible D gene TRBD1, 5 bases. The CDR3 loop spans 15 amino acids. V was pared by 6 bases and J by 7 bases, with 21 bases between. The CDR3 bases are TGTGCCAGCAGGAAGCAAGTTTTAGGGGAAGGTGAAGCTTTCTTT. It encodes CASRKQVLGEGEAFF.

The gene calls are TRBV29-1 and TRBJ1-1, with unresolved D. V lost 5 bases, J lost 4 bases, and 5 bases lay in between. The CDR3 extends over 10 amino acids. Germline lookup yields CDR1 SQVTM and CDR2 ANQGSEA. The DNA for the CDR3 is TGCAGCGTTTACGGCACTGAAGCTTTCTTT. Translating it yields CSVYGTEAFF. The variable domain in full, completed from reference TRBV29-1 and TRBJ1-1, reads SAVISQKPSRDICQRGTSLTIQCQVDSQVTMMFWYRQQPGQSLTLIATANQGSEATYESGFVIDKFPISRPNLTFSTLTVSNMSPEDSSIYLCSVYGTEAFFGQGTRLTVV.

V is TRBV12-3 or TRBV12-4 and J is TRBJ1-1; D remains unclear. The CDR3 runs 14 residues. V gave up 3 bases and J gave up 3 bases, with 11 bases separating them. The CDR3 DNA follows: TGTGCCAGCAGTTTTCCCGGGCGCGACACTGAAGCTTTCTTT. This translates into CASSFPGRDTEAFF.

The rearrangement uses TRBV9 and TRBJ1-2; D remains unclear. V was cut by 3 bases and J by 8 bases, with 20 bases left in between. This CDR3 spans 15 amino acids. The V gene's germline CDR1 is SGDLS and CDR2 YYNGEE. The CDR3 spells CASSAEGPGVRGYTF. CDR3 bases: TGTGCCAGCAGCGCCGAGGGCCCCGGGGTTCGGGGCTACACCTTC.

This chain's CDR3 is CASSLQRSGEQYF. The DNA of the CDR3 is TGCGCCAGCAGCTTGCAACGATCAGGCGAGCAGTACTTC. The rearrangement joins TRBV5-1 to TRBJ2-7, with no clear D. The V and J ends lost 1 base and 6 bases respectively, with 11 bases between them. The CDR3 runs to 13 residues. Germline V lookup: CDR1 SGHRS, CDR2 YFSETQ.

V and J are TRBV20-1 and TRBJ2-4; D is possibly TRBD1 (6 bases). Trimming stripped 3 bases from V and 0 bases from J, with 9 bases between. Germline V gene lookup returns CDR1 DFQATT and CDR2 SNEGSKA (reference sequence). CDR3 length equals 14 residues. CDR3 residues: CSASGQRAKNIQYF. The DNA of the CDR3 is TGCAGTGCTAGTGGACAGAGAGCCAAAAACATTCAGTACTTC.

This clonotype was found many times. The rearrangement joins TRBV10-3 to TRBJ1-5; possible D gene TRBD1, 5 bases. The CDR3 spans 14 residues. V was cut by 5 bases and J by 2 bases, with 10 bases left in between. Germline assignment: CDR1 ENHRY and CDR2 SYGVKD. The CDR3 nucleotides are TGTGCCATCAGTAGGGGATACGGCAATCAGCCCCAGCATTTT. It translates to CAISRGYGNQPQHF.

This chain connects TRBV28 to TRBJ2-3; TRBD2 agrees at 11 bases. V shed 5 bases and J 4 bases; nucleotides not matched to a gene: 11. The CDR3 is made up of 17 amino acids. Germline V lookup: CDR1 MDHEN, CDR2 SYDVKM. DNA for the CDR3: TGTGCCAGCAGTCCAGAACTAGCGGGAGTTTGGGCAGATACGCAGTATTTT. As protein: CASSPELAGVWADTQYF. The full variable domain, in which reference TRBV28 and TRBJ2-3 provide the parts outside the CDR3, is DVKVTQSSRYLVKRTGEKVFLECVQDMDHENMFWYRQDPGLGLRLIYFSYDVKMKEKGDIPEGYSVSREKKERFSLILESASTNQTSMYLCASSPELAGVWADTQYFGPGTRLTVL.

This clonotype turned up a few times. The chain couples TRBV20-1 to TRBJ2-7, with 7 bases identical to TRBD1. The CDR3 totals 14 residues. CDR1 and CDR2 from the germline V gene are DFQATT and SNEGSKA (reference sequence). J lost 5 bases, V lost 4 bases, and 11 bases had no gene match. CDR3 sequence reads: CSATRPQGDDEQYF. DNA for the CDR3: TGCAGTGCTACCCGTCCGCAGGGGGACGACGAGCAGTACTTC.